One and the same sample provided the 27 T cell receptor beta chains below, sequenced in a study of blood T cell repertoires in COVID-19. Profiled with immunoSEQ multiplex PCR; TCRdb holds only in-frame clones, not every one. The sample has under 150,000 clones, approximately 80% seen once. Sequencing was performed on PBMCs or T cells enriched from blood (not recorded which). The receptors come from a woman aged 35 to 49 who had recovered from COVID-19.

CDR3 loop: CANQGPTDTQYF. CDR3 in DNA: TGTGCCAATCAGGGGCCCACAGATACGCAGTATTTT. The J gene is TRBJ2-3, the V gene TRBV30; D might be TRBD1 (6 bases). Looked up from germline, CDR1 is GTSNPN and CDR2 is SVGIG (reference sequence). CDR3 size: 12 residues. Deletions cut 8 bases from V and 2 bases from J, with 11 bases between.

The chain combines TRBV14 with TRBJ1-2, with a weak D call TRBD1 (5 bases). V lost 1 base and J lost 7, with 10 bases in between. CDR3 size: 13 residues. Germline CDR1 is SGHDN and CDR2 is FVKESK. The CDR3 nucleotides read TGTGCCAGCAGCCAAGGACGTCAGGGTGGCTACACCTTC. It codes for CASSQGRQGGYTF. Full variable domain (outside the CDR3, taken from reference TRBV14 and TRBJ1-2): EAGVTQFPSHSVIEKGQTVTLRCDPISGHDNLYWYRRVMGKEIKFLLHFVKESKQDESGMPNNRFLAERTGGTYSTLKVQPAELEDSGVYFCASSQGRQGGYTFGSGTRLTVV.

V usage is TRBV6-5 and J usage is TRBJ1-1; a possible D gene is TRBD1 (5 bases). Germline assignment: CDR1 MNHEY and CDR2 SVGAGI. The CDR3 has 13 residues. Trimming cost V 7 bases and J 1 base, with 10 bases left between them. For the CDR3, the DNA is TGTGCCAGCACCCAAGGACAGAACACTGAAGCTTTCTTT. Translating it yields CASTQGQNTEAFF.

This clone was seen a handful of times. The chain recombines TRBV10-3 with TRBJ1-2; TRBD1 might be the D (5 bases). V was trimmed by 3 bases and J by 5 bases, leaving 13 bases between them. The CDR3 consists of 14 residues. CDR1 and CDR2 from the germline V gene are ENHRY and SYGVKD. CDR3 sequence (DNA): TGTGCCATCAGTGACCTAGACAGAGGTTATGGCTACACCTTC. Protein sequence: CAISDLDRGYGYTF.

The rearrangement uses TRBV9 and TRBJ2-3; 8 positions match TRBD2. CDR3 length: 15 residues. Germline V gene sequence: CDR1 SGDLS, CDR2 YYNGEE. V was pared by 3 bases and J by 4 bases, with 7 bases of the junction left unmatched. The CDR3 sequence is CASSALGGGPDTQYF. The CDR3 DNA follows: TGTGCCAGCAGCGCCCTCGGGGGGGGGCCAGATACGCAGTATTTT.

The chain employs TRBV11-2 and TRBJ1-1; D might be TRBD1 (5 bases). Germline loops: CDR1 SGHAT, CDR2 FQNNGV. CDR3 length equals 15 residues. Trimming took 1 base from V and 6 from J, leaving 15 bases between them. The DNA for the CDR3 is TGTGCCAGCAGCTTAGGGACATATCGCAGTTCTGAAGCTTTCTTT. It encodes CASSLGTYRSSEAFF.

This chain uses TRBV19 with TRBJ2-7; 7 nucleotides agree with TRBD2. V lost 6 bases and J lost 3; bases outside the gene matches: 8. Germline V gene lookup returns CDR1 LNHDA and CDR2 SQIVND (reference sequence). The CDR3 loop spans 14 amino acids. CDR3 bases: TGTGCCAGTAGCCGGGACTATGCCGTCTACGAGCAGTACTTC. This translates into CASSRDYAVYEQYF. Combining the CDR3 with reference TRBV19 and TRBJ2-7 gives the whole variable domain DGGITQSPKYLFRKEGQNVTLSCEQNLNHDAMYWYRQDPGQGLRLIYYSQIVNDFQKGDIAEGYSVSREKKESFPLTVTSAQKNPTAFYLCASSRDYAVYEQYFGPGTRLTVT.

CDR3 DNA sequence: TGTGCCTGGAGCTCTGACAGGAGTTGGGCCTACAATGAGCAGTTCTTC. This translates into CAWSSDRSWAYNEQFF. The chain joins TRBV30 to TRBJ2-1, with D perhaps matching TRBD1 (6 bases). Germline V gene lookup returns CDR1 GTSNPN and CDR2 SVGIG (reference sequence). The V gene lost 3 bases and the J gene lost 2 bases, with 17 bases spanning the gap. This CDR3 spans 16 amino acids.

J is TRBJ1-5 and V is TRBV6-5; no reliable D call. Trimming left V 6 bases short and J 1 base short, with 10 bases between. There are 14 residues in the CDR3. Germline V lookup: CDR1 MNHEY, CDR2 SVGAGI. The CDR3 sequence is CASSEGRSNQPQHF. Written as DNA, the CDR3 is TGTGCCAGCAGCGAGGGCAGGAGCAATCAGCCCCAGCATTTT.

The rearrangement uses TRBV7-9 and TRBJ1-6; D unclear. Per the germline V gene, CDR1 is SEHNR and CDR2 is FQNEAQ (reference sequence). This CDR3 contains 14 residues. V was clipped by 0 bases and J by 10 bases, with 10 bases between them. The CDR3 sequence: CASSLASVKSPLHF. CDR3 sequence (DNA): TGTGCCAGCAGCTTAGCGTCAGTGAAATCACCCCTCCACTTT.

This chain uses TRBV27 with TRBJ1-2; no reliable D call. Germline-derived CDR1 and CDR2 are MNHEY and SMNVEV (reference sequence). This CDR3 is built from 14 residues. The V end was cut by 4 bases, the J end by 8 bases, with 17 bases between. This CDR3 is CASSSSDGRRGYTF. CDR3 nucleotides: TGTGCCAGCAGTTCCTCCGATGGCCGAAGAGGCTACACCTTC.

The chain is built from TRBV10-1 and TRBJ1-1; 7 bases fit TRBD1. Per germline, CDR1 WNHNN and CDR2 SYGVQD (reference sequence). V was pared by 0 bases and J by 8 bases, with 0 bases of the junction left unmatched. This CDR3 is built from 12 residues. The CDR3: CASSESTGEAFF. The DNA of the CDR3 is TGCGCCAGCAGTGAGTCGACAGGGGAAGCTTTCTTT.

The chain employs TRBV14 and TRBJ2-5, with 12 bases lining up with TRBD2. Germline CDR1 SGHDN, CDR2 FVKESK. Trimming took 1 base from V and 4 from J; bases not matched to a gene: 7. The CDR3 has 17 residues. The DNA for the CDR3 is TGTGCCAGCAGCCAAGGACTAGCGGGAGCCCTGAGAGAGACCCAGTACTTC. Its protein is CASSQGLAGALRETQYF.

CDR3 sequence: CASSTYTGTNYGYTF. The CDR3 DNA follows: TGTGCCAGTAGTACGTATACAGGAACTAACTATGGCTACACCTTC. This chain joins TRBV19 and TRBJ1-2; D possibly corresponds to TRBD1 (5 bases). Germline V gene lookup returns CDR1 LNHDA and CDR2 SQIVND (reference sequence). CDR3 length equals 15 residues. V gave up 4 bases and J gave up 0 bases, with 12 bases separating them. Looking up the rest from reference TRBV19 and TRBJ1-2 gives the full variable domain: DGGITQSPKYLFRKEGQNVTLSCEQNLNHDAMYWYRQDPGQGLRLIYYSQIVNDFQKGDIAEGYSVSREKKESFPLTVTSAQKNPTAFYLCASSTYTGTNYGYTFGSGTRLTVV.

The genes are TRBV10-3 and TRBJ1-1, with D possibly TRBD1 on 5 matching bases. CDR3 length equals 11 residues. Germline CDR1 reads ENHRY; CDR2 reads SYGVKD. With 4 bases removed from V and 11 bases from J, the gap between germline ends came to 11 bases. The CDR3 nucleotides read TGTGCCATCAGTGGGGGCGGAATGGCTTTCTTT. Amino acid sequence: CAISGGGMAFF.

The chain links TRBV19 to TRBJ2-3; D remains ambiguous. The CDR3 contains 11 residues. Germline V gene sequence: CDR1 LNHDA, CDR2 SQIVND (reference sequence). V shed 8 bases and J shed 6 bases, with 9 bases lying between them. This chain's CDR3 is CASGAGDTQYF. The CDR3 coding sequence is TGTGCCAGTGGAGCCGGGGATACGCAGTATTTT.

This clone was counted a single time. This chain links TRBV21-1 with TRBJ2-7; whether TRBD2, the table's D call, matches the DNA was not checked. TRBV21-1 is labeled a pseudogene. The CDR3 runs 12 residues. CDR3 in DNA: TGTGCCAGCAGCAGGGAGACCTACGAGCAGTACTTC. Amino acids: CASSRETYEQYF.

The table lists this clone with a few counts. CDR3 nucleotide sequence: TGCGCCAGCAGCTTGGAAACAGCGAACACTGAAGCTTTCTTT. This encodes CASSLETANTEAFF. V and J are TRBV5-1 and TRBJ1-1; D is unresolved. V gave up 0 bases and J gave up 1 base, with 7 bases separating them. CDR1 and CDR2 (germline): SGHRS, YFSETQ. The CDR3 sequence is 14 residues long.

This clone came up a few times. The chain recombines TRBV11-3 with TRBJ1-3; D is ambiguous. The CDR3 is 14 residues long. The germline V gene encodes CDR1 SGHNT and CDR2 YENEEA. V shed 2 bases and J shed 3 bases, with 8 bases lying between them. DNA of the CDR3: TGTGCCAGCAGCTTATCCGGTTTTGGAAACACCATATATTTT. This gives the protein CASSLSGFGNTIYF.

The CDR3 is CASSLQGYQPQHF. For the CDR3, the DNA is TGTGCCAGCAGTCTACAGGGTTATCAGCCCCAGCATTTT. The rearrangement uses TRBV12-3 or TRBV12-4 and TRBJ1-5; D may be TRBD1 (6 bases). The CDR3 is 13 amino acids. Trimming shortened V by 5 bases and J by 5 bases, and 10 bases separated the two germline ends.

This rearrangement joins TRBV3-1 (or the pseudogene TRBV3-2) to TRBJ2-4; the match to TRBD2 covers 10 bases. Germline loops: CDR1 LGHDT, CDR2 YNNKEL (reference sequence). The V gene end was trimmed by 4 bases and the J gene end by 0 bases; junction bases not matched to a gene: 6. This CDR3 region has 17 residues. The CDR3 DNA reads TGTGCCAGCAGCCCAGACGGACTAGCGGTAGCCAAAAACATTCAGTACTTC. Translating it yields CASSPDGLAVAKNIQYF.

The V gene is TRBV30, the J gene TRBJ2-2, with 9 bases lining up with TRBD2. The CDR3 consists of 15 residues. V dropped 1 base and J dropped 6; count of bases not matched to a gene: 6. Germline V gene data show CDR1 as GTSNPN and CDR2 as SVGIG (reference sequence). CDR3 sequence (DNA): TGTGCCTGGAGTGGTGTGGTAGCGGGAGCCGGGGAGCTGTTTTTT. Translation gives CAWSGVVAGAGELFF.

V gene TRBV10-1 combines with J gene TRBJ1-6; tentatively, D is TRBD1 (5 bases). Germline V gene sequence: CDR1 WNHNN, CDR2 SYGVQD (reference sequence). V lost 10 bases and J 9 bases, leaving 13 bases between the germline ends. The CDR3 is 12 amino acids. The CDR3 DNA reads TGCGCCAACGACAGTAAGGGTTCACCCCTCCACTTT. It translates to CANDSKGSPLHF.

The CDR3 reads CASSYATGNNSPLHF. The CDR3, as DNA: TGCGCCAGCAGCTATGCGACAGGAAATAATTCACCCCTCCACTTT. The gene calls are TRBV5-1 and TRBJ1-6; tentatively, D is TRBD1 (6 bases). The CDR3 length is 15 residues. Looked up from germline, CDR1 is SGHRS and CDR2 is YFSETQ. Trimming cost V 3 bases and J 5 bases, with 12 bases left between them.

The chain employs TRBV2 and TRBJ2-1; 8 positions agree with TRBD1. Per the germline V gene, CDR1 is SNHLY and CDR2 is FYNNEI. V lost 6 bases to trimming and J lost 8 bases; unmatched junction nucleotides: 3. The CDR3 consists of 12 residues. Here the CDR3 DNA reads TGTGCCAGCAGGACAGGGGTCGATGAGCAGTTCTTC. Its protein is CASRTGVDEQFF.

The CDR3 DNA reads as TGTGCCAGCTCATCTATGGAGTTTGAAGCTTTCTTT. This translates into CASSSMEFEAFF. The gene calls are TRBV18 and TRBJ1-1; D ambiguous. Germline CDR1 is KGHSH and CDR2 is LQKENI. The CDR3 is made up of 12 amino acids. Trimming took off 5 bases at V and 7 bases at J, with 11 bases between the two ends.

This clone was counted a single time. This rearrangement joins TRBV10-3 to TRBJ1-6; D ambiguous. Between the trimmed V and J ends, which lost 6 bases and 0 bases, there was a span of 3 bases. This CDR3 has 13 residues. Per the germline V gene, CDR1 is ENHRY and CDR2 is SYGVKD. The CDR3, as DNA: TGTGCCATCAGGAGCTCCTATAATTCACCCCTCCACTTT. Translation gives CAIRSSYNSPLHF.